Listed below are T cell receptor beta chains from one sample, sequenced in a study of cytomegalovirus exposure and HLA in healthy donors. The table came from immunoSEQ multiplex PCR; TCRdb's copy has only in-frame clones and leaves some out. The sample spans more than 95,000 clones; the ten largest clones claim 2% to 2.5%. Sequencing was carried out using PBMCs. Every receptor here comes from a man between 35 and 55 years old in good health and CMV-seronegative. Each CDR3 is given with its conserved first and last residue. Each record gives: V gene, J gene, CDR3 protein.

TRBV2	TRBJ1-4	CASSRALIGEKLFF
TRBV10-3	TRBJ2-7	CAISGGVGYAYEQYF
TRBV23-1	TRBJ2-7	CASSHSSLYEQYF
TRBV7-9	TRBJ1-2	CASSFTGFHGYTF
TRBV2	TRBJ2-2	CASNPDRATGELFF
TRBV11-3	TRBJ2-1	CASSPPLAGWSREQFF
TRBV28	TRBJ2-1	CASSTILGGGRNEQFF
TRBV29-1	TRBJ2-5	CSARGDRGQRETQYF
TRBV7-9	TRBJ1-4	CASSLALGPKAEKLFF
TRBV4-1	TRBJ2-1	CASSQDEGNEQFF
TRBV2	TRBJ2-2	CASRGGANTGELFF
TRBV5-1	TRBJ1-2	CASSIDNYGYTF
TRBV5-1	TRBJ2-7	CASSSGTGETEQYF
TRBV11-3	TRBJ2-6	CASSPDRRANVLTF
TRBV5-4	TRBJ2-2	CASSVKTSGRASAGELFF
TRBV27	TRBJ2-7	CASSFADSYEQYF
TRBV19	TRBJ2-7	CASSLVDREMQNF
TRBV7-8	TRBJ2-5	CASSSGTGQETQYF
TRBV5-4	TRBJ2-3	CASSLAGKVGKGTDTQYF
TRBV2	TRBJ1-2	CASSEADRGYYGYTF
TRBV10-3	TRBJ2-1	CAISSQNRDNEQFF
TRBV9	TRBJ2-4	CASSIRTGDIQYF
TRBV30	TRBJ1-1	CAWNIRGFTEAFF
TRBV5-4	TRBJ2-7	CASSNPGLALITTYEQYF
TRBV25-1	TRBJ2-7	CASSPGLDEQYF
TRBV7-9	TRBJ1-4	CASSSSDRINEKLFF
TRBV5-6	TRBJ1-4	CASSLVGTGREKLFF
TRBV2	TRBJ2-7	CASSRGAYEQYF
TRBV9	TRBJ1-3	CASSNTVFAGNTIYF
TRBV2	TRBJ1-1	CASSVSVNTEAFF
TRBV9	TRBJ2-3	CASSGGGDTQYF
TRBV9	TRBJ2-1	CASSVAGDEQFF
TRBV7-2	TRBJ2-3	CASSPWTSGTDTQYF
TRBV4-3	TRBJ2-1	CASSQGRDSNYNEQFF
TRBV5-1	TRBJ1-1	CASSFSGIGTEAFF
TRBV27	TRBJ2-7	CASSFDTLSYEQYF